This T cell receptor (beta chain) derives from a study of blood T cell repertoires in COVID-19. The repertoire was sequenced with immunoSEQ multiplex PCR; TCRdb's copy has only in-frame clones and lacks some. The sample contains 250,000 or so clones, around nine tenths of which appear only once. Germline CDR1 and CDR2: SGHRS and YFSETQ. Trimming shortened V by 4 bases and J by 8 bases, and 18 bases separated the two germline ends. CDR3 length: 14 residues. The source material was PBMCs or T cells enriched from blood (not recorded which). The chain has TRBV5-1 and TRBJ1-2; D is possibly TRBD1 (6 bases). The clonotype was recovered from a woman in her 50s who had recovered from COVID-19. CDR3 in amino acids: CASSGEGQGYGYTF. DNA for the CDR3: TGCGCCAGCAGCGGGGAAGGGCAGGGGTACGGCTACACCTTC.